The rows below give T cell receptor beta chains drawn from one sample of a study of blood T cell repertoires in COVID-19. Clones were sequenced by immunoSEQ multiplex PCR, and TCRdb holds only the in-frame ones, with some missing. The data hold a few hundred thousand clones, with around 86% observed a single time. Sequencing input: PBMCs or T cells enriched from blood (not recorded which). The source of these receptors is a woman between 35 and 50 years old with acute COVID-19. CDR3s leave out the opening cysteine and the closing phenylalanine or tryptophan. Fields, in order: CDR3 protein, J gene, clone size, V gene. Size tells how often a clone was seen (once, few, many) or the class of an expanded clone, and some rows leave it out.

CDR3aa: ASSNYTGKANQPQH; j_gene: TRBJ1-5; abundance: NA; v_gene: TRBV27
CDR3aa: ASSRARGLNQPQH; j_gene: TRBJ1-5; abundance: NA; v_gene: TRBV19
CDR3aa: ASSSAGTSPAPSEF; j_gene: TRBJ2-1; abundance: NA; v_gene: TRBV2
CDR3aa: ASSVAPGLAGGPKQF; j_gene: TRBJ2-1; abundance: NA; v_gene: TRBV9
CDR3aa: ASSFEGSSYNEQF; j_gene: TRBJ2-1; abundance: NA; v_gene: TRBV11-2
CDR3aa: ASRPHSTGELF; j_gene: TRBJ2-2; abundance: NA; v_gene: TRBV2
CDR3aa: ASGDFYEQY; j_gene: TRBJ2-7; abundance: NA; v_gene: TRBV5-1
CDR3aa: ASSYTGQGHPSN; j_gene: TRBJ2-7; abundance: NA; v_gene: TRBV6-5
CDR3aa: ASSEAGHSNQPQH; j_gene: TRBJ1-5; abundance: NA; v_gene: TRBV10-2
CDR3aa: ASSFDSTGGTLGYT; j_gene: TRBJ1-2; abundance: NA; v_gene: TRBV27
CDR3aa: ASTLVNEQF; j_gene: TRBJ2-1; abundance: NA; v_gene: TRBV5-6
CDR3aa: ASGRTGKGNSNQPQH; j_gene: TRBJ1-5; abundance: NA; v_gene: TRBV10-1
CDR3aa: AKLLAGGLKRDNEQF; j_gene: TRBJ2-1; abundance: NA; v_gene: TRBV12-2
CDR3aa: ASSFSPTSHEQF; j_gene: TRBJ2-1; abundance: NA; v_gene: TRBV7-3
CDR3aa: ASSITGTGNQPQH; j_gene: TRBJ1-5; abundance: NA; v_gene: TRBV2
CDR3aa: ASRGDREYQPQH; j_gene: TRBJ1-5; abundance: NA; v_gene: TRBV2
CDR3aa: ASSRQGSTEAF; j_gene: TRBJ1-1; abundance: NA; v_gene: TRBV6-5
CDR3aa: ASSSNTSYNEQF; j_gene: TRBJ2-1; abundance: NA; v_gene: TRBV5-1
CDR3aa: ASSSYRGDSPLH; j_gene: TRBJ1-6; abundance: few; v_gene: TRBV7-2
CDR3aa: ASSSNYNEQF; j_gene: TRBJ2-1; abundance: NA; v_gene: TRBV5-1
CDR3aa: ASSQSGTSGSYEQY; j_gene: TRBJ2-7; abundance: NA; v_gene: TRBV23-1
CDR3aa: ASNIVEGQRYFYGYT; j_gene: TRBJ1-2; abundance: NA; v_gene: TRBV5-5
CDR3aa: ASSLTYTNTGELF; j_gene: TRBJ2-2; abundance: NA; v_gene: TRBV7-3
CDR3aa: ASGLAGQGVGYTDTQY; j_gene: TRBJ2-3; abundance: NA; v_gene: TRBV12-5
CDR3aa: ASGLQGAEAF; j_gene: TRBJ1-1; abundance: once; v_gene: TRBV13
CDR3aa: ASSLYGTPALYNEQF; j_gene: TRBJ2-1; abundance: NA; v_gene: TRBV7-8
CDR3aa: ASSQLEVYGYT; j_gene: TRBJ1-2; abundance: NA; v_gene: TRBV3-1/TRBV3-2
CDR3aa: ASSTPPRQGVMYEQY; j_gene: TRBJ2-7; abundance: few; v_gene: TRBV21-1
CDR3aa: ASSHRGSYNQPQH; j_gene: TRBJ1-5; abundance: NA; v_gene: TRBV27
CDR3aa: ASIFTGTRSDGELF; j_gene: TRBJ2-2; abundance: NA; v_gene: TRBV11-2